This T cell receptor beta chain was obtained from a study of T-cell memory formation after mild COVID-19. Overall study context: Clusters were largely donor specific.

Study outcomes and limitations: Clones that contracted clustered mainly in CM and EM if CD4+ and in EMRA if CD8+. Day 15 to 85 contractors were CD4/CD8 balanced; later expanders leaned CD4+.

CDR3 length: 13 residues. The V segment lost 6 bases and the J segment 4 bases; nucleotides outside the gene matches: 3. MiXCR, applied by TCRdb to the 5' RACE reads, yields one record per CDR3 protein. The sample records 150,000 to 200,000 distinct CDR3 sequences, roughly a third being singletons. This clonotype was seen just once. What it recognizes is unknown. Input material: PBMCs or a T cell subset sorted from them (not recorded which). The TCR sequence derives from an adult woman who had mild COVID-19 (a few samples of this study predate the infection). Cell type and time point are not known. V is TRBV12-3 or TRBV12-4 and J is TRBJ2-3, with 8 bases identical to TRBD1. The DNA for the CDR3 is TGTGCCAGCAGGCCAGGGGGCGCAGATACGCAGTATTTT. As protein: CASRPGGADTQYF.